This TCR beta chain came from a study of beta chain features in type 1 diabetes. On the study more broadly: Analysis included 107,917,701 sorted cells drawn from all samples. The study's findings and limits: Diminished insertions and augmented deletions at VDJ junctions characterized type 1 diabetes patients. These data did not resolve whether HLA type affects TCRB rearrangement.

By way of CD45RO/CCR7/CD25/CD127/CD95/CD27, the CD4+ regulatory, stem cell-like memory, central memory and naive cells were sorted. This clone was found a few times. Its specificity is not known. All of the isolated RNA was reverse transcribed, so expressed TCRB transcripts were sequenced. Generated by immunoSEQ multiplex PCR, the TCRdb table keeps only in-frame clones and is missing some. The sample has fewer than 900,000 clones; roughly a sixth are singletons. This TCR derives from a woman aged 18-35 years in good health. Material for sequencing was naive CD4+ T cells from blood.

CDR3 sequence (DNA): TGTGCCAGCAGCCGTGGGAGGTTAGGGAACAATGAGCAGTTCTTC. This translates into CASSRGRLGNNEQFF. The genes are TRBV5-6 and TRBJ2-1; D is possibly TRBD2 (6 bases). Germline V lookup: CDR1 SGHDT, CDR2 YYEEEE. Trimming took 4 bases from V and 5 from J, leaving 16 bases between them. The CDR3 runs 15 residues.